A selection of T cell receptor beta chains follows, all from one sample in a study of cytomegalovirus exposure and HLA in healthy donors. Profiling relied on immunoSEQ multiplex PCR, and the TCRdb table lists in-frame clones only, not all of them. The data hold around 160,000 clones, with roughly 79% observed a single time. Sequenced sample: PBMCs. The source is a man aged 45-60 years in good health and CMV-seropositive. Both conserved end residues are part of each CDR3.

18 | TRBJ2-7 | TRBV7-8 | CASSTVPGQGSATYEQYF
12 | TRBJ2-1 | TRBV5-1 | CASSLQGNEQFF
17 | TRBJ1-2 | TRBV28 | CASSTPGQGAVRYGYTF
12 | TRBJ1-1 | TRBV5-1 | CASSNQGAEAFF
16 | TRBJ2-7 | TRBV9 | CASSFHPGGVSYEQYF
15 | TRBJ2-3 | TRBV5-8 | CASSPDRRPGDTQYF
16 | TRBJ2-2 | TRBV7-2 | CASSLIGEAVTGELFF
12 | TRBJ1-1 | TRBV2 | CASLQGQPEAFF
14 | TRBJ1-6 | TRBV18 | CASSRDKNNSPLHF
10 | TRBJ2-2 | TRBV30 | CAGGVGELFF
16 | TRBJ2-1 | TRBV19 | CASSPGVAGGRVEQFF
15 | TRBJ2-1 | TRBV11-2 | CASSLVDGGAFEQFF
14 | TRBJ1-1 | TRBV7-2 | CASSPNTGNTEAFF
16 | TRBJ2-1 | TRBV4-3 | CASSPLSGGDYNEQFF
14 | TRBJ1-5 | TRBV7-2 | CASRSTGGNQPQHF
22 | TRBJ1-5 | TRBV4-2 | CASSQDASFGLGTGGKSQPQHF
14 | TRBJ2-5 | TRBV15 | CATSRDLNRETQYF
15 | TRBJ1-4 | TRBV5-5 | CASSLGRRGGEKLFF
16 | TRBJ1-1 | TRBV10-3 | CAISEPRTGVSTEAFF
16 | TRBJ1-2 | TRBV28 | CASSYDYGGGYRGYTF
15 | TRBJ1-1 | TRBV28 | CASSFPLLANTEAFF
13 | TRBJ1-1 | TRBV6-1 | CASGKGADTEAFF
18 | TRBJ2-5 | TRBV28 | CASSLYTSKGLGKETQYF
14 | TRBJ2-6 | TRBV10-3 | CASSYGAGANVLTF
16 | TRBJ2-2 | TRBV5-1 | CASSPGPRGPGGELFF
15 | TRBJ2-3 | TRBV5-4 | CASSLGGLRPDTQYF
15 | TRBJ2-2 | TRBV11-2 | CASMFDRGRTGELFF
14 | TRBJ1-1 | TRBV5-5 | CASSPSDRRTEAFF
15 | TRBJ1-1 | TRBV5-6 | CASIRLRDSNTEAFF
15 | TRBJ2-5 | TRBV30 | CAWSVRGRSRETQYF
17 | TRBJ1-1 | TRBV9 | CASSPRDRTPMNTEAFF
13 | TRBJ1-5 | TRBV2 | CASSDLFNQPQHF
13 | TRBJ1-2 | TRBV30 | CAHPTSGFYGYTF
16 | TRBJ1-5 | TRBV15 | CATSRGRDRSGWTQHF
14 | TRBJ2-7 | TRBV9 | CASSPGNFVNEQYF
17 | TRBJ1-1 | TRBV7-6 | CASSLGALTGLATEAFF
16 | TRBJ1-1 | TRBV19 | CASSVTGGLWDTEAFF
16 | TRBJ1-6 | TRBV4-3 | CASSQNRAAQGSPLHF
11 | TRBJ1-2 | TRBV20-1 | CSADDRGGYTF
15 | TRBJ1-1 | TRBV7-9 | CASSPSGVGRAEAFF
16 | TRBJ1-1 | TRBV5-5 | CASSLVMFRGGTEAFF
13 | TRBJ2-7 | TRBV9 | CASSVADRGPANF
16 | TRBJ2-5 | TRBV2 | CASSLNRDRAGETQYF
16 | TRBJ2-5 | TRBV5-1 | CASSIAGRRGQETQYF
16 | TRBJ1-4 | TRBV5-1 | CASSRTGRRANEKLFF
13 | TRBJ1-1 | TRBV5-1 | CASRQGRNTEAFF
17 | TRBJ1-4 | TRBV7-2 | CASSLPFGEGRVEKLFF
15 | TRBJ2-6 | TRBV7-9 | CASSSGQGNANVLTF
16 | TRBJ1-2 | TRBV14 | CASSPFGQGVVYGYTF
15 | TRBJ1-2 | TRBV6-1 | CASLRYGQPDYGYTF